A selection of T cell receptor beta chains follows, all from one sample in a study of CD8+CD57+ T cells in acquired aplastic anemia. TCRdb itself ran the reads through MiXCR, one entry per CDR3 protein. The data contain roughly 200,000 distinct CDR3 sequences, approximately 60% of them singletons. Sequenced input: sorted CD4+, CD8+, or CD8+CD57+ T cells (not recorded which) from PBMCs. All receptors derive from a human donor in good health. Each CDR3 is given with its conserved first and last residue. The order of the fields is CDR3 length, clone size, V gene, D gene, CDR3 protein. The D gene is left open where the match is weak. A clone size is listed for some rows: how often the clone was seen (once, few, many), or a class if it is expanded.

14	-	TRBV20-1	-	CSARALQANYGYTF
14	many	TRBV20-1	-	CSATISDPYNEQFF
13	-	TRBV6-6	-	CASSYGMLDEQYF
14	-	TRBV4-1	TRBD1	CASSHAQGATEAFF
14	-	TRBV7-8	-	CASSLADNAGGYTF
15	-	TRBV20-1	TRBD2	CSARPLAGAQETQYF
14	-	TRBV7-9	TRBD1	CASSLDRGIYGYTF
13	-	TRBV25-1	-	CASTPRSGNTIYF
13	-	TRBV20-1	-	CSAKAGWDYGYIF
15	few	TRBV5-1	-	CASSLTGPDNSPLHF
16	-	TRBV12-3/TRBV12-4	TRBD2	CASSSASGSGTGELFF
14	many	TRBV29-1	TRBD1	CSVDLDRENTEAFF
12	once	TRBV6-4	-	CASSEQQETQYF
14	-	TRBV25-1	-	CASSEYLGDGELFF
13	few	TRBV24-1	-	CATSDPGTTEAFF
16	-	TRBV7-3	TRBD1	CASSLIGQGRGGELFF
17	-	TRBV15	TRBD2	CATSRDSAGGYQETQYF
15	many	TRBV7-9	TRBD1	CASSFRDRDAYEQYF
14	-	TRBV19	-	CASNWALQRGGYTF
14	-	TRBV5-4	-	CASSSRLGGTEAFF
15	-	TRBV7-8	-	CASSLDGRGVYEQYF
13	-	TRBV20-1	TRBD1	CGAMAGGNQPQHF
15	once	TRBV20-1	-	CSASSTGPNTGELYF
20	-	TRBV10-3	TRBD2	CAISEDSSPLAGGPDNEQFF
17	many	TRBV15	-	CATSRVGRAISGNTIYF
18	many	TRBV20-1	-	CSARVPQVNRGITDTQYF
13	-	TRBV2	-	CASSEGGLSEQYF
16	few	TRBV7-9	TRBD1	CASSPPGTGENSPLHF
14	-	TRBV29-1	TRBD1	CSVTGAVGGTEAFF
15	few	TRBV19	TRBD1	CATRPGTRGSMEAFF
13	-	TRBV24-1	TRBD1	CATRAGGNYEQFF
15	many	TRBV5-4	TRBD2	CASSAPGTSLSEQYF
13	-	TRBV29-1	-	CSVLWSARDEQFF
17	-	TRBV2	-	CASSFPTHILSYNEQFF
14	few	TRBV6-1	-	CATSDSQGNTEAFF
13	once	TRBV7-9	-	CASRKGMNTEAFF
14	-	TRBV20-1	-	CSAPRQRPNYGYTF
13	-	TRBV7-8	-	CASTRQVTTEAFF
15	many	TRBV7-2	TRBD2	CASSRAGGVYNEQFF
12	many	TRBV24-1	TRBD1	CATSDPGGLAFF
14	-	TRBV7-2	-	CASSPSPPDSPLHF
14	-	TRBV20-1	-	CSATRTQSSYEQYF